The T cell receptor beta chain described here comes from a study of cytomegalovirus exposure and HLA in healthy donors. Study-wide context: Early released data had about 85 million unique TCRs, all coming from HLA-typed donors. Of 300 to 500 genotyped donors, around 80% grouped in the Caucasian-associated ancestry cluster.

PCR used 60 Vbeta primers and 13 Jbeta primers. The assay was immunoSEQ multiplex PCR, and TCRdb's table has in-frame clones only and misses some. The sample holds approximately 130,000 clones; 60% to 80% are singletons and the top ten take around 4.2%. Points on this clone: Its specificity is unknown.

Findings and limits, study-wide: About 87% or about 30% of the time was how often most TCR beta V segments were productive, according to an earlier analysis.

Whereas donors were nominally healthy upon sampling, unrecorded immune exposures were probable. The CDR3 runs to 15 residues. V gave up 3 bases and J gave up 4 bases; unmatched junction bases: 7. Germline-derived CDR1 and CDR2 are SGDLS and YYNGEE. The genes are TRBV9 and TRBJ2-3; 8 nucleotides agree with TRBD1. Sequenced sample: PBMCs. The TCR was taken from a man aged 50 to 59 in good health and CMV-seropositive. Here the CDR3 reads CASSELQGGPDTQYF. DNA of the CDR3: TGTGCCAGCAGCGAACTACAGGGGGGCCCAGATACGCAGTATTTT.